This passage covers 11 T cell receptor beta chains from one sample sequenced in a study of post-analysis software for immune sequencing data. General study points: In patients, TRBV5-6, TRBV5-1 and TRBV20-1 belonged to roughly five TRBV segments found more frequently than in controls.

No antigen has been assigned to these receptors. TCR beta libraries were prepared from cDNA with unique molecular identifiers. In TCRdb, the PCR reads were re-called with MiXCR into one record per CDR3 protein. Altogether 380,000 or so distinct CDR3 sequences are present, approximately 33% being singletons, with the ten largest covering roughly an eighth. Material for sequencing was blood. The receptors stem from a girl aged 5 to 17 with multiple sclerosis.

This clonotype has just a few counts. The chain's CDR3 is CASSQDHTSGAYNEQFF. In DNA form, the CDR3 reads TGCGCCAGCAGCCAAGATCACACTAGCGGGGCCTACAATGAGCAGTTCTTC. The V call is TRBV4-1, the J call TRBJ2-1; 10 nucleotides line up with TRBD2. This CDR3 comprises 17 residues. Germline V gene data show CDR1 as MGHRA and CDR2 as YSYEKL. V gave up 0 bases and J gave up 2 bases; unmatched junction bases: 4.

This clonotype has a handful of counts. The chain carries TRBV4-3 and TRBJ2-1, with TRBD2 identical over 8 bases. Losses at the gene ends were 4 bases for V and 10 bases for J; bases not matched to a gene: 9. The CDR3 is 14 amino acids. Germline V gene sequence: CDR1 LGHNA, CDR2 YSLEER. The CDR3 protein is CASSRGSGAREQFF. DNA for the CDR3: TGCGCCAGCAGCCGTGGTAGCGGGGCGCGGGAGCAGTTCTTC.

This clonotype was counted only a few times. V is TRBV7-6 and J is TRBJ2-3; 15 bases are a match to TRBD2. The V segment lost 6 bases and the J segment 0 bases; nucleotides outside the gene matches: 4. Germline V gives CDR1 SGHVS, CDR2 FNYEAQ. This CDR3 is built from 17 residues. CDR3 region: CASSGTSGGPSTDTQYF. The CDR3 nucleotides are TGTGCCAGCAGTGGGACTAGCGGGGGGCCTAGCACAGATACGCAGTATTTT.

This clonotype was observed a handful of times. This chain's CDR3 is CASSFEGWEQYF. Here the CDR3 DNA reads TGTGCCAGCAGCTTCGAGGGCTGGGAGCAGTACTTC. The chain links TRBV7-2 to TRBJ2-7; weak D call: TRBD2 (5 bases). With 3 bases removed from V and 7 bases from J, the gap between germline ends came to 10 bases. Germline CDR1 SGHTA, CDR2 FQGNSA. The CDR3 totals 12 residues.

With respect to this clonotype: An end of the junction does not agree with germline; a read error may underlie this. V is TRBV20-1 and J is TRBJ2-7; D ambiguous. The CDR3 is 13 residues long. Per germline, CDR1 DFQATT and CDR2 SNEGSKA (reference sequence). The CDR3 DNA follows: TGCAGTGCTACATCTGACCGGTACTACGGGCAGTACTTC. Translating gives CSATSDRYYGQYF.

The V gene is TRBV21-1, the J gene TRBJ1-5; no DNA check was done on the table's D call, TRBD1. TRBV21-1 represents a pseudogene. CDR3 size: 16 residues. The CDR3 loop reads CASSKEWGIDNQPQHF. CDR3 in DNA: TGTGCCAGCAGCAAAGAATGGGGGATCGACAATCAGCCCCAGCATTTT.

J is TRBJ1-5 and V is TRBV12-3 or TRBV12-4; the D gene is possibly TRBD1 (5 bases). This CDR3 has 15 residues. The germline V and J ends were trimmed by 3 bases and 4 bases, with 13 bases remaining between them. The CDR3, as DNA: TGTGCCAGCAGTTTCTCGGGGCCGTCGAATCAGCCCCAGCATTTT. Translation gives CASSFSGPSNQPQHF.

The rearrangement links TRBV29-1 to TRBJ2-1; 8 positions agree with TRBD1. V lost 1 base and J lost 8; bases outside the gene matches: 7. The CDR3 sequence is 14 residues long. Germline assignment: CDR1 SQVTM and CDR2 ANQGSEA. CDR3 amino acids: CSVEGTGSCYEQFF. The CDR3, as DNA: TGCAGCGTTGAAGGGACAGGGAGTTGCTATGAGCAGTTCTTC.

This sequence joins TRBV10-3 and TRBJ1-5; weak D call: TRBD1 (5 bases). The V gene lost 10 bases and the J gene lost 3 bases, with 10 bases spanning the gap. Germline loops: CDR1 ENHRY, CDR2 SYGVKD. There are 12 residues in the CDR3. The DNA for the CDR3 is TGTGCCACTGGACAAAACAATCAGCCCCAGCATTTT. Its protein is CATGQNNQPQHF.

The chain has TRBV25-1 and TRBJ1-2; D call uncertain. The V end lost 5 bases, the J end lost 3 bases, and 13 bases lay between the germline ends. The CDR3 length is 14 residues. Germline assignment: CDR1 MGHDK and CDR2 SYGVNS. Written as DNA, the CDR3 is TGTGCCAGCAGTCCCTCAGGCAACCACTATGGCTACACCTTC. Its protein is CASSPSGNHYGYTF.

This clonotype was picked up a small number of times. This chain uses TRBV27 with TRBJ2-5; D ambiguous. Trimming stripped 0 bases from V and 1 base from J, with 12 bases between. The germline gives CDR1 MNHEY, CDR2 SMNVEV (reference sequence). The CDR3 runs to 16 residues. CDR3 coding DNA: TGTGCCAGCAGTTTATCCGGCGCAGGCCTCCAAGAGACCCAGTACTTC. Translated, it gives CASSLSGAGLQETQYF.